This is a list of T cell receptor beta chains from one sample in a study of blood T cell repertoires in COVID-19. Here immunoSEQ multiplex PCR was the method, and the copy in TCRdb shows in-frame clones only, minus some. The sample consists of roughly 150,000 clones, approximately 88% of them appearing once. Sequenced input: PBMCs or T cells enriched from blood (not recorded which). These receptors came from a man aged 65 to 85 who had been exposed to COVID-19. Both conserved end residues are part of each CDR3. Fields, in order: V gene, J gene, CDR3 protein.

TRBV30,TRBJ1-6,CACPKVLQNSPLHF
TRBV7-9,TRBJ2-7,CASSRGLAGGFYEQYF
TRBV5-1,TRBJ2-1,CASSLVPSVVANEQFF
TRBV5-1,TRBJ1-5,CASSPSQGRQPQHF
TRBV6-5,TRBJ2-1,CASSEREGFNEQFF
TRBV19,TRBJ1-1,CASSIRGEVTEAFF
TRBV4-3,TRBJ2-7,CASSQDAGYEQYF
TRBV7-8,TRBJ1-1,CASSWDSNPNTEAFF
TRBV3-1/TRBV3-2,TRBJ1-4,CASSQTGVGDEKLFF
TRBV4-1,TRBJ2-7,CASSPINDRSYEQYF
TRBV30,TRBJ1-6,CAWTSNSPLHF
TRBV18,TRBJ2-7,CASSIQGGYEQYF
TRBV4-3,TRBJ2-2,CASSQEEVAIDGELFF
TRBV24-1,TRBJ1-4,CATDRRRRANEKLFF
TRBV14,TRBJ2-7,CASSLGTGGSYEQYF
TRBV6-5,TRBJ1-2,CASSYSQDGYTF
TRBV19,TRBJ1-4,CASRGGAANEKLFF
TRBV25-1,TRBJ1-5,CASRDRENQPQHF
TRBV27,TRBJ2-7,CASLASGLGSYEQYF
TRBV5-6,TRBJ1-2,CASSPGTGLNYGYTF
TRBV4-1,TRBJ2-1,CASSPPGSSYNEQFF
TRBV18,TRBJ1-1,CASSPGRGLEAFF
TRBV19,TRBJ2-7,CATRSGKSSYEQYF
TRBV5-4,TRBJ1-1,CASSSGQGGTEAFF
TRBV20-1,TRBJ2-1,CSASKQGGNEQFF
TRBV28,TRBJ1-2,CATRRGGGAGSYGYTF
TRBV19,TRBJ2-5,CASSIWGEETQYF
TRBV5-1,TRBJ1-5,CASTVGGGNQPQHF
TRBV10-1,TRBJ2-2,CASSVQGHNTGELFF
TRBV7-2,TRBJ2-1,CASSSPGQYNEQFF
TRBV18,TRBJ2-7,CASSPPGTGAYEQYF
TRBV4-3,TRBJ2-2,CASSQASGMGSGELFF
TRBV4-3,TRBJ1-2,CASSQDTGGNGYTF
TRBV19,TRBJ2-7,CASSLRDKTSYEQYF
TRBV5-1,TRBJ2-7,CASSWQDSDYHEQYF
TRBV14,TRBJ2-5,CASSLGGTSVQETQYF
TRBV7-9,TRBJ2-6,CASSLAGTGLSGANVLTF